The present T cell receptor beta chain was sequenced within a study of CD8+CD57+ T cells in acquired aplastic anemia. About the study: DNA from sorted CD4+ and CD8+ cells averaged approximately 2.9 ug. Study-wide results and limits: The study identified 25 to 30 CD8+ CDR3 sequences shared by patients and controls. Patients showed no significant difference from controls in CD8+ Simpson's diversity.

TCR beta VDJ and CDR3 profiling used genomic DNA as template. TCRdb analysed the reads with MiXCR anew, one entry per CDR3 protein. Of about 200,000 distinct CDR3 sequences listed, over 40% are singletons. CD8+CD57+ cell expansion, shown by flow cytometry, had occurred in the patients selected for sequencing. Each patient carried a diagnosis of severe acquired aplastic anemia. Points on this clonotype: Its matching antigen is unknown.

The germline gives CDR1 SGHTA, CDR2 FQGTGA. This CDR3 is built from 15 residues. The ends lost 5 bases at V and 4 bases at J; junction bases unmatched: 10. The origin of this receptor is a human donor with aplastic anemia. This rearrangement joins TRBV7-3 to TRBJ1-1; 7 nucleotides agree with TRBD1. Sequencing used sorted CD4+, CD8+, or CD8+CD57+ T cells (not recorded which) from PBMCs. The CDR3 region is CASSPRQGGVTEAFF. The CDR3 nucleotides are TGTGCCAGCAGCCCCAGGCAGGGGGGGGTCACTGAAGCTTTCTTT.